This record covers a single T cell receptor (beta chain). The antigen is unknown. The CDR3 length is 16 residues. CDR1 and CDR2 from the germline V gene are LNHNV and YYDKDF (reference sequence). The junction had 7 bases not matched to a gene; V was cut back by 2 bases and J by 0 bases. The protocol was immunoSEQ multiplex PCR, while the TCRdb copy is restricted to in-frame clones and leaves out a portion. The sample has hundreds of thousands of clones; just over 85% are singletons. The data were taken from a study of cytomegalovirus exposure and HLA in healthy donors. For the study at large: The 550 to 800 first-cohort repertoires and the approximately 110 validation repertoires shared the same platform, a later analysis reported.

General observations from the study: The investigators catalogued 150 to 200 TCR beta chains as cytomegalovirus-associated. Most TCRs appeared rarely, but some public TCRs recurred in many donors. A later analysis found first-cohort TCR clusters tended to co-occur in the 130 or so validation repertoires.

The TCR originated in a woman younger than 35 in good health and CMV-seronegative. The V gene is TRBV15, the J gene TRBJ2-7; 7 nucleotides match TRBD1. Sequenced input: PBMCs. The CDR3 is CATSRPGDSISYEQYF. The CDR3 DNA sequence: TGTGCCACCAGCAGACCCGGGGACAGCATCTCCTACGAGCAGTACTTC.